The 28 T cell receptor beta chains presented below share a single source sample, sequenced in a study of blood T cell repertoires in COVID-19. The table came from immunoSEQ multiplex PCR; TCRdb's copy has only in-frame clones and leaves some out. The sample carries hundreds of thousands of clones, 65% to 90% recorded once. Material for sequencing was PBMCs or T cells enriched from blood (not recorded which). These receptors were obtained from a woman aged 40 to 55 with acute COVID-19.

The genes are TRBV21-1 and TRBJ2-1; TRBD1 reflects the table's D call only, with no check against the DNA. TRBV21-1 is a documented pseudogene. There are 15 residues in the CDR3. This CDR3 reads CAYQKGQVTFSEQFF. CDR3 nucleotides: TGTGCCTACCAAAAGGGACAGGTAACATTCTCTGAGCAGTTCTTC.

The chain uses TRBV6-1 and TRBJ2-7; D is undetermined. The CDR3 length is 15 residues. V was pared by 3 bases and J by 1 base, with 13 bases between. The germline V gene encodes CDR1 MNHNS and CDR2 SASEGT. The CDR3 loop reads CASSDSLYSSYEQYF. CDR3 sequence (DNA): TGTGCCAGCAGTGATAGCCTATACTCATCCTACGAGCAGTACTTC.

In regard to this clone: Other DNA sequences in the sample encode the same CDR3. The CDR3 region is CASSDSGSTDTQYF. Here the CDR3 DNA reads TGTGCCAGCAGTGATAGCGGGAGCACAGATACGCAGTATTTT. The gene calls are TRBV6-4 and TRBJ2-3; TRBD2 matches 7 bases. Losses at the gene ends were 3 bases for V and 0 bases for J; bases not matched to a gene: 0. The CDR3 contains 14 residues. Germline loops: CDR1 MRHNA, CDR2 SNTAGT.

In this sample, this clone turned up a few times. The CDR3 region is CAISDHGRGRPQHF. CDR3 nucleotides: TGTGCCATCAGTGACCACGGACGGGGTCGGCCCCAGCATTTT. The genes are TRBV10-3 and TRBJ1-5, with unresolved D. This CDR3 is 14 amino acids long. With 3 bases removed from V and 9 bases from J, the gap between germline ends came to 15 bases. Germline values: CDR1 ENHRY, CDR2 SYGVKD.

The rearrangement links TRBV28 to TRBJ2-2; 7 positions match TRBD1. CDR1 is MDHEN and CDR2 is SYDVKM in the germline V gene. The CDR3 is 17 residues long. V dropped 7 bases and J dropped 3; count of bases not matched to a gene: 14. The CDR3 region has the DNA TGTGCCAGCATCCAAGGGGGAACAGGGGCTCACACCGGGGAGCTGTTTTTT. Amino acids: CASIQGGTGAHTGELFF.

This rearrangement joins TRBV28 to TRBJ1-1; no definite D call. The CDR3 spans 13 residues. The V and J ends lost 4 bases and 0 bases respectively, with 6 bases between them. The germline V gene has CDR1 MDHEN and CDR2 SYDVKM. The CDR3 DNA is TGTGCCAGCAGTTCCGTCTTGAACACTGAAGCTTTCTTT. Amino acids: CASSSVLNTEAFF.

The V and J genes are TRBV28 and TRBJ2-2, with D tentatively TRBD2 (6 bases). The germline gives CDR1 MDHEN, CDR2 SYDVKM. This CDR3 has 16 amino acids. With 7 bases removed from V and 7 bases from J, the gap between germline ends came to 22 bases. The CDR3: CASTLANSGGDGELFF. CDR3 DNA: TGTGCCAGCACCTTAGCGAACTCGGGCGGGGACGGGGAGCTGTTTTTT. Complete variable domain (other parts from reference TRBV28 and TRBJ2-2): DVKVTQSSRYLVKRTGEKVFLECVQDMDHENMFWYRQDPGLGLRLIYFSYDVKMKEKGDIPEGYSVSREKKERFSLILESASTNQTSMYLCASTLANSGGDGELFFGEGSRLTVL.

The chain joins TRBV28 to TRBJ2-5, with 8 bases fitting TRBD2. CDR3 length: 15 amino acids. The V and J ends lost 8 bases and 2 bases, in that order; junction bases with no gene match: 10. From germline, CDR1 is MDHEN and CDR2 SYDVKM. This CDR3 reads CASSGGGKAQETQYF. CDR3 DNA: TGTGCCAGCTCTGGCGGGGGGAAGGCGCAAGAGACCCAGTACTTC.

The chain couples TRBV30 to TRBJ2-7; TRBD2 matches 12 bases. Per the germline V gene, CDR1 is GTSNPN and CDR2 is SVGIG (reference sequence). The CDR3 totals 14 residues. V shed 5 bases, J shed 4 bases, and the junction held 6 bases outside the gene matches. The CDR3 region has the DNA TGTGCCTGGGATACTAGCGGGAGGCGGTACGAGCAGTACTTC. Amino acids: CAWDTSGRRYEQYF.

J is TRBJ2-3 and V is TRBV9; 8 bases fit TRBD1. Per the germline V gene, CDR1 is SGDLS and CDR2 is YYNGEE. The CDR3 extends over 16 amino acids. With V trimmed by 3 bases and J by 0 bases, 6 bases remained unmatched. The CDR3 protein is CASSEETGASTDTQYF. The CDR3 DNA follows: TGTGCCAGCAGCGAGGAGACAGGGGCCAGCACAGATACGCAGTATTTT. Drawing the rest from reference TRBV9 and TRBJ2-3, the complete variable domain is DSGVTQTPKHLITATGQRVTLRCSPRSGDLSVYWYQQSLDQGLQFLIQYYNGEERAKGNILERFSAQQFPDLHSELNLSSLELGDSALYFCASSEETGASTDTQYFGPGTRLTVL.

The genes are TRBV7-9 and TRBJ2-1; the match to TRBD1 covers 7 bases. The germline V gene has CDR1 SEHNR and CDR2 FQNEAQ (reference sequence). Trimming took 5 bases from V and 7 from J; bases not matched to a gene: 5. There are 13 residues in the CDR3. CDR3 in amino acids: CASSRTRGNEQFF. The CDR3 DNA is TGTGCCAGCAGCCGCACCAGGGGGAATGAGCAGTTCTTC.

This clone has just a few counts. The V and J genes are TRBV28 and TRBJ1-5; 9 positions agree with TRBD1. J was trimmed by 2 bases and V by 6 bases; bases with no gene match: 11. Germline CDR1 MDHEN, CDR2 SYDVKM. The CDR3 has 17 residues. The DNA of the CDR3 is TGTGCCAGCAGCGGACAGGGGCAGGGTGTTGGCAATCAGCCCCAGCATTTT. It is translated as CASSGQGQGVGNQPQHF.

The chain employs TRBV6-6 and TRBJ1-4, with TRBD1 identical over 7 bases. This CDR3 has 16 residues. Germline V lookup: CDR1 MNHNY, CDR2 SVGAGI (reference sequence). V lost 2 bases to trimming and J lost 0 bases; unmatched junction nucleotides: 3. DNA for the CDR3: TGTGCCAGCAGTTACAAGGGGGCCTCAACTAATGAAAAACTGTTTTTT. Translation gives CASSYKGASTNEKLFF.

The chain couples TRBV6-4 to TRBJ2-7; no clear D. V shed 7 bases and J shed 6 bases, with 10 bases lying between them. The CDR3 has 11 residues. The germline V gene has CDR1 MRHNA and CDR2 SNTAGT. Here the CDR3 reads CASTVALEQYF. The CDR3 DNA follows: TGTGCCAGCACCGTAGCCCTCGAGCAGTACTTC.

The J gene is TRBJ2-1, the V gene TRBV3-1 (or the pseudogene TRBV3-2); 12 nucleotides line up with TRBD2. The V gene end was trimmed by 5 bases and the J gene end by 3 bases; junction bases not matched to a gene: 5. Germline assignment: CDR1 LGHDT and CDR2 YNNKEL (reference sequence). The CDR3 length is 16 residues. This CDR3 reads CASSSVTSGSYNEQFF. The CDR3 DNA follows: TGTGCCAGCAGCTCGGTGACTAGCGGGAGCTACAATGAGCAGTTCTTC.

The V call is TRBV6-2 or TRBV6-3, the J call TRBJ2-3; possible D gene TRBD2, 5 bases. The germline CDR1 and CDR2 sequences are MNHEY and SVGEGT. V was shortened by 5 bases and J by 6 bases, with 18 bases between the two germline ends. This CDR3 contains 15 residues. The CDR3 loop is CASSPLTLSGDTQYF. DNA for the CDR3: TGTGCCAGCAGTCCACTAACCTTATCGGGGGATACGCAGTATTTT.

The chain recombines TRBV19 with TRBJ1-2; TRBD1 might be the D (6 bases). Per the germline V gene, CDR1 is LNHDA and CDR2 is SQIVND (reference sequence). CDR3 length equals 14 residues. V was cut by 4 bases and J by 8 bases, with 17 bases left in between. CDR3 nucleotides: TGTGCCAGTAGTAGCCCCGGGACAATAAGGGGCTACACCTTC. Protein product: CASSSPGTIRGYTF.

The chain recombines TRBV28 with TRBJ2-6, with 7 bases that match TRBD1. Losses at the gene ends were 5 bases for V and 3 bases for J; bases not matched to a gene: 4. The CDR3 is 15 residues long. The germline V gene has CDR1 MDHEN and CDR2 SYDVKM. CDR3 sequence: CASSGRGLGANVLTF. The CDR3 nucleotides read TGTGCCAGCAGTGGAAGGGGGCTTGGGGCCAACGTCCTGACTTTC.

The rearrangement uses TRBV5-4 and TRBJ2-5, with 15 bases matching TRBD2. Trimming took 4 bases from V and 4 from J; bases not matched to a gene: 5. The CDR3 contains 16 residues. CDR1 is SGHNT, CDR2 YYREEE, per germline (reference sequence). CDR3 protein: CASSQRTSGRGETQYF. CDR3 sequence (DNA): TGTGCCAGCAGCCAAAGGACTAGCGGGAGGGGAGAGACCCAGTACTTC.

This chain links TRBV7-8 with TRBJ2-1, with a possible D match to TRBD2 (5 bases). The CDR3 contains 11 residues. Trimming cost V 5 bases and J 10 bases, with 9 bases left between them. Germline V gives CDR1 SGHVS, CDR2 FQNEAQ. DNA of the CDR3: TGTGCCAGCAGCGGGAGTTCCGAGCAGTTCTTC. Residues: CASSGSSEQFF.

This clone has only one observation. The chain uses TRBV5-1 and TRBJ2-3, with 11 bases identical to TRBD2. Trimming removed 4 bases from V and 2 bases from J; junction bases left unmatched: 6. CDR3 length equals 16 residues. CDR1 SGHRS and CDR2 YFSETQ come from the germline V gene. The CDR3 here is CASSVASGRPTDTQYF. The CDR3, as DNA: TGCGCCAGCAGCGTCGCTAGCGGGAGGCCCACAGATACGCAGTATTTT.

The V call is TRBV4-3, the J call TRBJ2-7; D unresolved. V dropped 0 bases and J dropped 5 bases, with 5 bases sitting between them. Germline CDR1 reads LGHNA; CDR2 reads YSLEER. CDR3 size: 12 residues. Here the CDR3 reads CASSQERNEQYF. The CDR3 region has the DNA TGCGCCAGCAGCCAAGAGAGAAACGAGCAGTACTTC.

The chain recombines TRBV20-1 with TRBJ2-7; possibly TRBD2 for D (5 bases). This CDR3 has 11 residues. V lost 3 bases, J lost 9 bases, and 12 bases lay in between. Looked up from germline, CDR1 is DFQATT and CDR2 is SNEGSKA (reference sequence). The CDR3: CSASGNRSQYF. For the CDR3, the DNA is TGCAGTGCTAGCGGGAACCGATCGCAGTACTTC.

In this sample, this clone turned up once. The chain links TRBV28 to TRBJ1-2; 7 bases are shared with TRBD1. From germline, CDR1 is MDHEN and CDR2 SYDVKM. The CDR3 runs 15 residues. Trimming at V came to 4 bases and at J to 4 bases, leaving 9 bases not matched to a gene. The CDR3, as DNA: TGTGCCAGCAGTTCACCGACAGGGTACCCCTATGGCTACACCTTC. Protein product: CASSSPTGYPYGYTF.

The gene calls are TRBV28 and TRBJ1-4, with TRBD1 matching 7 bases. Germline V lookup: CDR1 MDHEN, CDR2 SYDVKM. The V and J ends lost 6 bases and 8 bases, in that order; junction bases with no gene match: 9. The CDR3 loop spans 14 amino acids. CDR3: CASSLDRVGEKLFF. The CDR3 DNA is TGTGCCAGCAGCCTTGACAGGGTCGGAGAAAAACTGTTTTTT.

A note on this clone: At one end the junction does not follow the germline gene, possibly because of a read error. The J gene is TRBJ1-5, the V gene TRBV28; the match to TRBD1 covers 10 bases. CDR1 and CDR2 (germline): MDHEN, SYDVKM. This CDR3 is built from 10 residues. The CDR3 protein is CGTGDQPQHF. Here the CDR3 DNA reads TGCGGGACAGGGGATCAGCCCCAGCATTTT. The full variable domain, in which reference TRBV28 and TRBJ1-5 provide the parts outside the CDR3, is DVKVTQSSRYLVKRTGEKVFLECVQDMDHENMFWYRQDPGLGLRLIYFSYDVKMKEKGDIPEGYSVSREKKERFSLILESASTNQTSMYLCGTGDQPQHFGDGTRLSIL.

V and J are TRBV13 and TRBJ2-2; possible D gene TRBD1, 5 bases. The CDR3 spans 15 residues. The germline gives CDR1 PRHDT, CDR2 FYEKMQ (reference sequence). V gave up 4 bases and J gave up 5 bases, with 14 bases separating them. In nucleotides, the CDR3 is TGTGCCAGCAGCTGGGGCGATGTGGGGACCGGGGAGCTGTTTTTT. Protein sequence: CASSWGDVGTGELFF.

The CDR3 coding sequence is TGTGCCTGGGACAGGGGCGATAAGGATGGCTACACCTTC. Translation: CAWDRGDKDGYTF. This rearrangement joins TRBV30 to TRBJ1-2; 8 nucleotides align to TRBD1. V shed 5 bases and J 6 bases; nucleotides not matched to a gene: 8. This CDR3 region has 13 residues. Looked up from germline, CDR1 is GTSNPN and CDR2 is SVGIG (reference sequence).